This T cell receptor beta chain was retrieved from a study of early T cells in non-severe SARS-CoV-2 infection. Study in general: Whole-blood bulk RNA, unsorted, was sequenced, and chains were unpaired.

Germline V gene lookup returns CDR1 MNHEY and CDR2 SMNVEV (reference sequence). The germline V and J ends were trimmed by 4 bases and 3 bases, with 7 bases remaining between them. This CDR3 is built from 12 residues. The TCR library protocol attached unique molecular identifiers to the individual cDNA molecules. TCRdb re-called the 5' RACE reads through MiXCR, storing one row per CDR3 protein. The sample includes some 64,000 distinct CDR3 sequences, 10% of them seen just once. In its sample, this clonotype was seen many times. Its antigen is currently unknown. The study's findings and limits: Missing private and CD4 specificities, VDJdb matching favored anti-spike CD8 responses.

The chain links TRBV27 to TRBJ2-7; D gene unclear. Sample: whole blood, taken at baseline. The clonotype originates from an adult who was a healthcare worker with PCR-confirmed SARS-CoV-2 infection or an uninfected control (not recorded which). DNA of the CDR3: TGTGCCAGCAGTTCCTACAGCTACGAGCAGTACTTC. Translating gives CASSSYSYEQYF.